What follows are 14 T cell receptor beta chains derived from one specimen sequenced in a study of preoperative IRX-2 immunotherapy in early breast cancer. Profiled with immunoSEQ multiplex PCR; TCRdb holds only in-frame clones, not every one. Of 32,000 or so clones listed, over 80% are singletons. As to treatment: preoperative locoregional IRX-2 cytokine immunotherapy. Sequenced material: lymph node tissue, taken from a patient treated with IRX-2 immunotherapy. All receptors come from a human donor with breast cancer.

This clone has a single count. The germline gene is not matched at one end of the junction; a read error may be the cause. The chain employs TRBV28 and TRBJ2-7; 10 bases agree with TRBD1. CDR3 length: 15 amino acids. Germline V gene sequence: CDR1 MDHEN, CDR2 SYDVKM. The CDR3 DNA reads as TGTACCAGCAGCCCCTTGGGGGACAGGGGCTACGAGCAGTACTTC. It is translated as CTSSPLGDRGYEQYF.

J is TRBJ2-1 and V is TRBV19; 11 positions match TRBD2. The CDR3 covers 16 residues. Germline V gene data show CDR1 as LNHDA and CDR2 as SQIVND (reference sequence). J lost 8 bases, V lost 4 bases, and 10 bases had no gene match. The CDR3 reads CASSKGLAGVGDEQFF. The CDR3 DNA reads TGTGCCAGTAGTAAAGGACTAGCGGGCGTCGGAGATGAGCAGTTCTTC.

The chain carries TRBV4-1 and TRBJ1-2; D gene uncertain. Trimming shortened V by 0 bases and J by 2 bases, and 10 bases separated the two germline ends. The CDR3 extends over 15 amino acids. Germline-derived CDR1 and CDR2 are MGHRA and YSYEKL. CDR3 sequence reads: CASSQDLRENYGYTF. DNA for the CDR3: TGCGCCAGCAGCCAAGATCTTCGAGAGAACTATGGCTACACCTTC.

DNA of the CDR3: TGTGCCAGCAGGCCGGGACAGGCTTCTACGAGCCAGTACTTC. This encodes CASRPGQASTSQYF. The V and J genes are TRBV9 and TRBJ2-7, with TRBD1 identical over 8 bases. V gave up 5 bases and J gave up 10 bases; unmatched junction bases: 14. The germline V gene encodes CDR1 SGDLS and CDR2 YYNGEE. CDR3 length: 14 residues.

This sequence joins TRBV28 and TRBJ1-1; the D gene is possibly TRBD1 (6 bases). Germline CDR1 MDHEN, CDR2 SYDVKM. Trimming pared 6 bases from V and 0 bases from J, leaving 11 bases between. The CDR3 runs to 14 residues. CDR3 sequence: CASSGGDMNTEAFF. CDR3 bases: TGTGCCAGCAGCGGGGGGGACATGAACACTGAAGCTTTCTTT.

The chain is built from TRBV14 and TRBJ1-4; maybe TRBD1 (5 bases). This CDR3 has 17 amino acids. The germline gives CDR1 SGHDN, CDR2 FVKESK. Trimming pared 1 base from V and 4 bases from J, leaving 16 bases between. CDR3: CASSQGGEAYFNEKLFF. DNA for the CDR3: TGTGCCAGCAGCCAAGGAGGGGAGGCCTACTTTAATGAAAAACTGTTTTTT.

The rearrangement links TRBV30 to TRBJ2-3; the D gene is possibly TRBD1 (6 bases). The CDR3 spans 13 residues. Germline lookup yields CDR1 GTSNPN and CDR2 SVGIG (reference sequence). The germline V and J ends were trimmed by 6 bases and 10 bases, with 20 bases remaining between them. DNA for the CDR3: TGTGCCTGCAGCAAGAAAAGACAGGAAGCGCAGTATTTT. It yields the protein CACSKKRQEAQYF.

The rearrangement links TRBV14 to TRBJ1-4; D is uncertain. The CDR3 runs 14 residues. V lost 2 bases and J 4 bases, leaving 8 bases between the germline ends. The V gene's germline CDR1 is SGHDN and CDR2 FVKESK. CDR3 bases: TGTGCCAGCAGCCAAAGGCAGATTAATGAAAAACTGTTTTTT. This translates into CASSQRQINEKLFF.

The chain joins TRBV30 to TRBJ2-3, with 9 bases aligning to TRBD2. V lost 3 bases and J lost 0; bases outside the gene matches: 13. Per germline, CDR1 GTSNPN and CDR2 SVGIG (reference sequence). The CDR3 runs 18 residues. For the CDR3, the DNA is TGTGCCTGGAGAAAACTGACCCGACTAGCGGCCAGCACAGATACGCAGTATTTT. Amino acids: CAWRKLTRLAASTDTQYF.

Here the CDR3 DNA reads TGTGCCAGCAGTTGGGGACTCGTGAACACTGAAGCTTTCTTT. Protein: CASSWGLVNTEAFF. This chain links TRBV6-8 with TRBJ1-1; a possible D gene is TRBD1 (5 bases). Germline CDR1 MNHGY, CDR2 SAAAGT. The CDR3 loop spans 14 amino acids. Trimming left V 4 bases short and J 0 bases short, with 9 bases between.

The gene calls are TRBV6-4 and TRBJ1-2; a weak D match, TRBD1 (5 bases). The CDR3 is 11 amino acids. The V gene lost 4 bases and the J gene lost 12 bases, with 12 bases spanning the gap. The germline V gene has CDR1 MRHNA and CDR2 SNTAGT. In DNA form, the CDR3 reads TGTGCCAGCAGTGTTCTACAGGTGGACACCTTC. Translated: CASSVLQVDTF.

This chain joins TRBV29-1 and TRBJ1-1; D is unclear. The CDR3 totals 12 residues. Germline V lookup: CDR1 SQVTM, CDR2 ANQGSEA. V was cut by 6 bases and J by 2 bases, with 10 bases left in between. CDR3 sequence: CSVAAGNTEAFF. The CDR3, as DNA: TGCAGCGTCGCGGCGGGCAACACTGAAGCTTTCTTT.

The chain recombines TRBV7-6 with TRBJ1-3; D call uncertain. The CDR3 covers 15 residues. CDR1 and CDR2 from the germline V gene are SGHVS and FNYEAQ. The germline V and J ends were trimmed by 8 bases and 0 bases, with 14 bases remaining between them. CDR3 nucleotides: TGTGCCAGCTTCCCACCCCGGGGCTCTGGAAACACCATATATTTT. Protein product: CASFPPRGSGNTIYF.

The V gene is TRBV15, the J gene TRBJ2-3, with D possibly being TRBD1 or TRBD2 (5 bases each). The length of the CDR3 is 18 residues. Germline V lookup: CDR1 LNHNV, CDR2 YYDKDF (reference sequence). Between the trimmed V and J ends, which lost 0 bases and 3 bases, there was a span of 19 bases. CDR3 loop: CATSRDRDRGSTTDTQYF. DNA for the CDR3: TGTGCCACCAGCAGAGATCGAGACAGAGGGTCGACAACAGATACGCAGTATTTT.